This T cell receptor beta chain emerged from a study of T cells in Graves' hyperthyroidism and ophthalmopathy. In the study overall: Peripheral blood collection took place at initial diagnosis, before any treatment.

TCR beta CDR3 regions were amplified from RNA. A set of HTBI primers served as the primers for a first-round RT-PCR of the TCR CDR3. One entry per CDR3 protein results from TCRdb running MiXCR on the multiplex PCR reads. The sample lists around 350,000 distinct CDR3 sequences, 17% occurring once. Whole-study findings and limits: Classification by a 13 V-J model distinguished ophthalmopathy from stable hyperthyroidism. The blood repertoire included most of the expanded thyroid clonotypes above 0.001. The model identified upcoming ophthalmopathy a median about 6.5 months ahead of onset.

There are many counts of this clonotype. Its matching antigen is unknown. CDR3 size: 17 residues. Trimming removed 2 bases from V and 10 bases from J, with 21 bases in between. Germline V gene lookup returns CDR1 LGHDT and CDR2 YNNKEL (reference sequence). What was sequenced was blood. The receptor's source is a woman aged 25 to 39 with Graves' hyperthyroidism that later progressed to Graves' ophthalmopathy. This chain links TRBV3-1 with TRBJ1-6; unclear D gene. CDR3 residues: CASSQITDPFRGSPLHF. Here the CDR3 DNA reads TGTGCCAGCAGCCAAATTACGGACCCGTTTAGAGGGTCACCCCTCCACTTT.